The following is a T cell receptor beta chain sequence with its context. Methods used by the authors: Researchers report that nucleated cell counts were estimated from reference gene primer amplification. Clones were sequenced by immunoSEQ multiplex PCR, and TCRdb holds only the in-frame ones, with some missing. V, J and clone size are taken as reported in that table, and D and trimming were inferred from the DNA itself. The table records over 200,000 clones, about 80% of them present only once. This entry belongs to a study of blood T cell repertoires in COVID-19. Study context: The analysed material was cDNA or gDNA that came from T cells, B-cell-depleted T cells, or PBMCs.

V lost 6 bases, J lost 3 bases, and 2 bases stayed unmatched. This CDR3 comprises 13 residues. The V call is TRBV12-3 or TRBV12-4, the J call TRBJ2-5, with 9 bases that match TRBD2. The sequenced sample was peripheral blood. The TCR comes from an elderly woman with acute or convalescent COVID-19. This CDR3 reads CASRVAGEETQYF. CDR3 coding DNA: TGTGCCAGCAGGGTAGCGGGGGAAGAGACCCAGTACTTC.